Listed below are T cell receptor beta chains from one sample, sequenced in a study of blood T cell repertoires in COVID-19. Sequencing used immunoSEQ multiplex PCR; TCRdb keeps in-frame clones, though not all of them. The table lists around 100,000 clones, 85% of them singletons. What was sequenced was peripheral blood. These receptors were obtained from a human donor in a cohort sampled during active COVID-19. Both conserved end residues are part of each CDR3. A D gene is named only where the DNA matches it firmly. The listing skips clone size in some rows; elsewhere it reads once, few, many or a size class.

TRBJ2-5	-	TRBD2	TRBV4-3	TGCGCCAGCAGCCTGGGACTAGCGGGGGGTGAGACCCAGTACTTC	CASSLGLAGGETQYF
TRBJ2-7	-	TRBD1	TRBV28	TGTGCCAGCAGTCCCTATCGAGACAGGGCTATTCCCTACGAGCAGTACTTC	CASSPYRDRAIPYEQYF
TRBJ2-5	-	-	TRBV11-2	TGTGCCAGCAGCTTATCGACTAGATGGGAGACCCAGTACTTC	CASSLSTRWETQYF
TRBJ1-2	-	-	TRBV7-2	TGTGCCAGCAGCTTAAGATGGGGTAGCGATGGCTACACCTTC	CASSLRWGSDGYTF
TRBJ1-3	-	-	TRBV12-5	TGTGCTAGTGGCGATTTCAGTGGAAACACCATATATTTT	CASGDFSGNTIYF
TRBJ2-5	-	-	TRBV7-6	TGTGCCAGCAGCTTAGCGGCATTCAGCCAAGAGACCCAGTACTTC	CASSLAAFSQETQYF
TRBJ1-1	-	-	TRBV3-1/TRBV3-2	TGTGCCAGCATAGACAGGAACACTGAAGCTTTCTTT	CASIDRNTEAFF
TRBJ2-7	-	TRBD2	TRBV11-2	TGTGCCAGCAGCTTAGAGGGACTAGCGGGACGGATACAATACGAGCAGTACTTC	CASSLEGLAGRIQYEQYF
TRBJ2-3	-	-	TRBV21-1	TGTGCCAGCAGCAAAGCGGTGACTAGTCAGCGTACGCAGTATTTT	CASSKAVTSQRTQYF
TRBJ1-5	once	-	TRBV4-2	TGTGCCAGCAGCCAAGTAGGGTTACAGGACAATCAGCCCCAGCATTTT	CASSQVGLQDNQPQHF
TRBJ1-2	-	-	TRBV10-3	TGTGCCATCAGTGAGTCAGGGGATTATGGCTACACCTTC	CAISESGDYGYTF
TRBJ2-7	-	-	TRBV2	TGTGCCAGCAGTGCGGGACTTTACGCGGACGAGCAGTACTTC	CASSAGLYADEQYF
TRBJ2-7	-	TRBD1	TRBV12-5	TGTGCTAGTGGTTTGCCTGGACAGGGTTGCTACGAGCAGTACTTC	CASGLPGQGCYEQYF
TRBJ2-1	-	TRBD1	TRBV28	TGTGCCAGCAGTCTTGGACAGGGGGTAGACAATGAGCAGTTCTTC	CASSLGQGVDNEQFF
TRBJ1-3	-	TRBD1	TRBV5-4	TGTGAGACCGGGACAGGAGGGGTTGCTGCTGGAAACACCATATATTTT	CETGTGGVAAGNTIYF
TRBJ2-2	-	-	TRBV9	TGTGCCAGCAGCGTAGCCCCAAACACCGGGGAGCTGTTTTTT	CASSVAPNTGELFF
TRBJ1-1	many	-	TRBV18	TGTGCCAGCTCACCAGAAGGGCAGGGTACGGGAGCTTTCTTT	CASSPEGQGTGAFF
TRBJ1-1	-	-	TRBV12-3/TRBV12-4	TGTGCCAGCAGTTTTAGGGGGAACACTGAAGCTTTCTTT	CASSFRGNTEAFF
TRBJ2-1	-	-	TRBV6-1	TGTGCCAGCAGTGAAGGTGGAGGCTCCTACAATGAGCAGTTCTTC	CASSEGGGSYNEQFF
TRBJ2-1	-	TRBD2	TRBV29-1	TGCAGCGTCTCCGGGACTAGCGGGTCAAATGAGCAGTTCTTC	CSVSGTSGSNEQFF
TRBJ1-5	-	TRBD1	TRBV7-9	TGTGCCAGCAGCGCGACAGGGTTGGTCAATCAGCCCCAGCATTTT	CASSATGLVNQPQHF
TRBJ2-7	-	TRBD1	TRBV19	TGTGCCAGTAGTGGACAGGGGAGCTCCTACGAGCAGTACTTC	CASSGQGSSYEQYF
TRBJ1-5	-	-	TRBV6-6	TGTGCCAGCAGTTCCAACGCGGCCGGGTATCAGCCCCAGCATTTT	CASSSNAAGYQPQHF
TRBJ1-1	-	-	TRBV29-1	TGCAGCGTCGTAAAGGAGGGCACTGAAGCTTTCTTT	CSVVKEGTEAFF
TRBJ1-2	-	-	TRBV5-4	TGTGCCAGCAGCTTGGGGGGGGAAATTAACTATGGCTACACCTTC	CASSLGGEINYGYTF
TRBJ2-7	-	-	TRBV2	TGTGCCAGCAGTGAATTCGCCTACGAGCAGTACTTC	CASSEFAYEQYF
TRBJ2-7	once	-	TRBV5-1	TGCGCCAGCAGCTTGGCCCACAGCTACGAGCAGTACTTC	CASSLAHSYEQYF
TRBJ2-7	-	TRBD2	TRBV12-3/TRBV12-4	TGTGCCAGCAGTTTAGGAGCGGGGGAGCAGTACTTC	CASSLGAGEQYF
TRBJ1-2	-	TRBD1	TRBV19	TGTGCCACCCTACCCCGGGACAGGGCGGAATTACATGGCTACACCTTC	CATLPRDRAELHGYTF
TRBJ1-2	-	TRBD1	TRBV28	TGTGCCAGCACTCGGGACAGCCGTACCTATGGCTACACCTTC	CASTRDSRTYGYTF
TRBJ2-1	-	-	TRBV6-5	TGTGCCAGCAGTCCCACCCCTAGGGGAAGCAAGCAGTTCTTC	CASSPTPRGSKQFF
TRBJ1-1	-	-	TRBV10-2	TGCGCCAGCATCACGGGGGGGAACACTGAAGCTTTCTTT	CASITGGNTEAFF
TRBJ2-1	-	TRBD2	TRBV11-2	TGTGCCAGCAGCTCTACTAGCGATGAGCAGTTCTTC	CASSSTSDEQFF
TRBJ2-7	-	-	TRBV2	TGTGCCAGCAGGGGGAGGTTCCTTAACTACGAGCAGTACTTC	CASRGRFLNYEQYF
TRBJ2-5	-	TRBD2	TRBV4-2	TGTGCCAGCAGCCAACAGCGGGGGGACCAAGAGACCCAGTACTTC	CASSQQRGDQETQYF
TRBJ1-1	-	TRBD1	TRBV5-5	TGTGCCAGCAGCTTGGATCCAGGGGGGAGGACTGAAGCTTTCTTT	CASSLDPGGRTEAFF
TRBJ2-1	-	-	TRBV10-2	TGCGCCAGCAGCCCCCCTTACAATGAGCAGTTCTTC	CASSPPYNEQFF
TRBJ2-3	-	-	TRBV9	TGTGCCAGCAGCGTAGGGAGGGCGAGCACAGATACGCAGTATTTT	CASSVGRASTDTQYF
TRBJ2-7	-	TRBD1	TRBV18	TGTGCCAGCTCAGTCGGACAGGGCCCCTACGAGCAGTACTTC	CASSVGQGPYEQYF
TRBJ2-1	-	-	TRBV7-2	TGTGCCAGCAGCCCTTGGGGAGACGAGACCAGTGAGCAGTTCTTC	CASSPWGDETSEQFF
TRBJ2-5	once	-	TRBV5-6	TGTGCCAGCAGCTTGGGGGCTCAAGAGACCCAGTACTTC	CASSLGAQETQYF
TRBJ1-2	few	-	TRBV2	TGTGCCAGCCACGGGACTCATGCTAACTATGGCTACACCTTC	CASHGTHANYGYTF
TRBJ2-7	few	TRBD2	TRBV7-9	TGTGCCAGCAGCCCGTTGGGCCTAGCGGGGTACGAGCAGTACTTC	CASSPLGLAGYEQYF